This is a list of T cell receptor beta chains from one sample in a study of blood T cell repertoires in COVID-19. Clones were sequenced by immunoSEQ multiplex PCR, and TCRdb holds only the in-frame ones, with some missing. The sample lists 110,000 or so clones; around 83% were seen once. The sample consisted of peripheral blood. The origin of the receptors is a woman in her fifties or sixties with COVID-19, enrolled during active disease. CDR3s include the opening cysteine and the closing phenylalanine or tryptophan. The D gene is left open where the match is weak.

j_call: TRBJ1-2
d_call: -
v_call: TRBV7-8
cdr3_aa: CASSLEAGFDGYTF

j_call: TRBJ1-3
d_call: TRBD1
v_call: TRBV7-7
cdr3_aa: CASSLGQGTDTIYF

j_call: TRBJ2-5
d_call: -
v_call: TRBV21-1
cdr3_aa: CANTNNKETQYF

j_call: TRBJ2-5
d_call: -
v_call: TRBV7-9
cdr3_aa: CASSLDRARETQYF

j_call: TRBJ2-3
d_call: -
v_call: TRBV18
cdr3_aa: CASSPALEADTQYF

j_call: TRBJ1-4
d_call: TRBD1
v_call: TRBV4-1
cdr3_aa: CASSQASRGRGEKLFF

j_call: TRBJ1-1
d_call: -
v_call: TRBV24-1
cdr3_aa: CATSNTENTEAFF

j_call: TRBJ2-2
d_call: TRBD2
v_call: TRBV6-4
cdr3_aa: CASSERGGRTGELFF

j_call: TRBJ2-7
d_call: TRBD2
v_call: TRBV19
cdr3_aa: CASSISGGQDEQYF

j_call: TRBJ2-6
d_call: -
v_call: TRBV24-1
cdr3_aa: CATSEQEDTLSGANVLTF

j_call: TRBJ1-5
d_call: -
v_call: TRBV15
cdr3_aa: CATSRDGQTYNQPQHF

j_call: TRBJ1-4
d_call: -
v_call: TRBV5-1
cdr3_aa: CASSLRTGIEKLFF

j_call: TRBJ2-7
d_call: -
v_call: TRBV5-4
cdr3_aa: CASSLGQDYEQYF

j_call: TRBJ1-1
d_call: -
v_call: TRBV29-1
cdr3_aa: CSGDKQNTEAFF

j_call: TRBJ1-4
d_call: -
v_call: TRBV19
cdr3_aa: CASSISRTGDEKLFF

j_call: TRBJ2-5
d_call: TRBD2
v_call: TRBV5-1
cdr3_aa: CASSLAGWGSGAEETQYF

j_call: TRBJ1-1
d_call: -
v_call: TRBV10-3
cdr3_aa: CAISESVNTEAFF

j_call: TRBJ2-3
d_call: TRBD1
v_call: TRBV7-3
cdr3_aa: CASSLTQGVTQYF

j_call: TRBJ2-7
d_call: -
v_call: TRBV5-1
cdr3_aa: CASSRVASSHEQYF

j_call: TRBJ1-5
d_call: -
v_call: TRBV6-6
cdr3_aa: CASSPSGSGGGQPQHF

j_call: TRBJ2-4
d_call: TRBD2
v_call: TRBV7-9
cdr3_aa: CASSASGGRDIQYF

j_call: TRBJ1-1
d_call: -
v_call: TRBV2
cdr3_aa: CASSLQGTEAFF

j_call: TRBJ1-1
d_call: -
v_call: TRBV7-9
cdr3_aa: CASSLVLGVGTEAFF

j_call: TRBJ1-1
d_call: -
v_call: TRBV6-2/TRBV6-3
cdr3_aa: CASSYPSEAFF

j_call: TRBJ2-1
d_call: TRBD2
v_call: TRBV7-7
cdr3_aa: CASSPSGGPLNEQFF

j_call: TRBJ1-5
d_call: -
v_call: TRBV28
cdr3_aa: CASSPRTSGQPQHF

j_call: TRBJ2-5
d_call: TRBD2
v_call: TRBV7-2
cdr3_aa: CASNEAGVGTQYF

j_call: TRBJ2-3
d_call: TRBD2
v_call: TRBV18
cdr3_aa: CASSPLAGGRSDTQYF

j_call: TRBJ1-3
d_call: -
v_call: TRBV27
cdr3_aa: CASRGISGNTIYF

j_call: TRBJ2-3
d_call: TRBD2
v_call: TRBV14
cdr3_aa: CSTSGGTLRDTQYF

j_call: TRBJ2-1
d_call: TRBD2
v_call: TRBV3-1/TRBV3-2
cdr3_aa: CASSPRGGPYNEQFF

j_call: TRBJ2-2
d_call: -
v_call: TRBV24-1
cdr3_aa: CATSDLRVSNTGELFF

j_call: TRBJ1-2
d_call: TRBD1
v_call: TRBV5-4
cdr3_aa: CASSLENRGNYGYTF

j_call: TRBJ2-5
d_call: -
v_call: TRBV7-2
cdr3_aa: CASSLGEQETQYF

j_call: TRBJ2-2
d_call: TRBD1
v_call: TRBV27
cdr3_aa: CANRQGTRTGELFF

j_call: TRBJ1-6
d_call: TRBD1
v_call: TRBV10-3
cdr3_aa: CAISSGQGNNSPLHF

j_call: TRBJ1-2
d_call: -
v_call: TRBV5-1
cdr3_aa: CASTISPSQDLPANYGYTF

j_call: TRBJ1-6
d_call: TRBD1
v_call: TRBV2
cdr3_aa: CASIRQGGLVNSPLHF

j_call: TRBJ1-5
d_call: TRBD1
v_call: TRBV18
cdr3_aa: CASSPQGAQPQHF

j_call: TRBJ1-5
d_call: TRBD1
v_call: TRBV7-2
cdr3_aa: CASSLDRVGQPQHF